Listed here are 15 T cell receptor beta chains from one sample, sequenced in a study of cytomegalovirus exposure and HLA in healthy donors. Use of 60 Vbeta and 13 Jbeta primers characterized the PCR. Libraries were prepared by immunoSEQ multiplex PCR; TCRdb keeps only in-frame clonotypes and omits some of them. The data show 110,000 to 150,000 clones, about three quarters seen once. Specimen: PBMCs. Receptors were obtained from a woman younger than 45 in good health and CMV-seronegative.

The chain uses TRBV7-7 and TRBJ2-2, with 9 bases fitting TRBD1. This CDR3 comprises 16 residues. V dropped 0 bases and J dropped 7; count of bases not matched to a gene: 6. Germline values: CDR1 SSHAT, CDR2 FNYEAQ (reference sequence). CDR3 residues: CASSLALDRGSGELFF. DNA for the CDR3: TGTGCCAGCAGCTTAGCTTTGGACAGGGGTAGCGGGGAGCTGTTTTTT.

This clone has just one count. The V call is TRBV7-2, the J call TRBJ2-7; maybe TRBD2 (7 bases). The CDR3 consists of 13 residues. The germline V gene has CDR1 SGHTA and CDR2 FQGNSA. Trimming removed 5 bases from V and 3 bases from J, with 11 bases in between. CDR3 loop: CASSRGAGYEQYF. CDR3 in DNA: TGTGCCAGCAGCCGGGGGGCGGGCTACGAGCAGTACTTC.

This chain links TRBV7-6 with TRBJ2-7, with 7 positions matching TRBD1. The CDR3 has 12 residues. Trimming removed 5 bases from V and 6 bases from J; junction bases left unmatched: 4. The germline V gene has CDR1 SGHVS and CDR2 FNYEAQ. The CDR3 region has the DNA TGTGCCAGCAGCCCGACAGGGAGCGAGCAGTACTTC. Its translation is CASSPTGSEQYF.

This clone was seen only once. V is TRBV7-2 and J is TRBJ1-2; a weak D match, TRBD1 (6 bases). V was cut by 5 bases and J by 5 bases, with 18 bases left in between. The CDR3 is 15 residues long. Germline lookup yields CDR1 SGHTA and CDR2 FQGNSA. In nucleotides, the CDR3 is TGTGCCAGCAGCCCGTCCTGGACAGAAATTTATGGCTACACCTTC. Translation gives CASSPSWTEIYGYTF.

The CDR3 sequence is CASSQEGARDTQYF. CDR3 nucleotides: TGCGCCAGCAGCCAAGAGGGGGCGCGTGATACGCAGTATTTT. The chain combines TRBV4-1 with TRBJ2-3; the D gene is possibly TRBD1 (6 bases). The CDR3 consists of 14 residues. Between the trimmed V and J ends, which lost 0 bases and 6 bases, there was a span of 10 bases. In germline, CDR1 is MGHRA, CDR2 YSYEKL.

The V gene is TRBV6-1, the J gene TRBJ1-5, with 7 bases aligning to TRBD1. Per germline, CDR1 MNHNS and CDR2 SASEGT. Losses at the gene ends were 0 bases for V and 3 bases for J; bases not matched to a gene: 8. The CDR3 totals 17 residues. In nucleotides, the CDR3 is TGTGCCAGCAGTGAAGCGGCGTCAGGGGGGATCAATCAGCCCCAGCATTTT. It specifies CASSEAASGGINQPQHF.

The J gene is TRBJ2-3, the V gene TRBV5-4; D not resolved. V shed 7 bases and J shed 4 bases, with 7 bases lying between them. The CDR3 has 11 amino acids. Germline loops: CDR1 SGHNT, CDR2 YYREEE (reference sequence). CDR3 amino acids: CASSRSDTQYF. CDR3 coding DNA: TGTGCCAGCTCCCGTTCAGATACGCAGTATTTT.

The chain joins TRBV19 to TRBJ2-1; 8 positions agree with TRBD1. Germline V CDR1 and CDR2: LNHDA, SQIVND (reference sequence). The CDR3 runs to 15 residues. The junction had 6 bases not matched to a gene; V was cut back by 4 bases and J by 4 bases. CDR3 DNA: TGTGCCAGTAGTACCGCGGACAGGGTTTACAATGAGCAGTTCTTC. Its protein product is CASSTADRVYNEQFF.

The V call is TRBV9, the J call TRBJ2-3, with TRBD2 identical over 14 bases. The CDR3 length is 19 residues. With V trimmed by 4 bases and J by 2 bases, 12 bases remained unmatched. Germline CDR1 is SGDLS and CDR2 is YYNGEE. The CDR3 spells CASSIDGTSGGKLTDTQYF. As DNA, the CDR3 is TGTGCCAGCAGCATAGACGGGACTAGCGGGGGCAAACTCACAGATACGCAGTATTTT.

This sequence joins TRBV9 and TRBJ1-4; 9 bases align to TRBD1. This CDR3 spans 16 amino acids. CDR1 SGDLS and CDR2 YYNGEE come from the germline V gene. The trim removed 0 bases at V and 5 bases at J, leaving 5 bases unmatched. This CDR3 reads CASSVEGTGRNEKLFF. CDR3 nucleotides: TGTGCCAGCAGCGTAGAAGGGACAGGGAGGAATGAAAAACTGTTTTTT.

The J gene is TRBJ1-2, the V gene TRBV4-3, with a possible D match to TRBD1 (5 bases). The length of the CDR3 is 17 residues. Germline lookup yields CDR1 LGHNA and CDR2 YSLEER. V lost 7 bases and J lost 5, with 26 bases in between. DNA of the CDR3: TGCGCCAGCACCATTTCCCAACCCCCCAGGGTAGGGTATGGCTACACCTTC. Translating gives CASTISQPPRVGYGYTF.

J is TRBJ1-4 and V is TRBV6-5; the match to TRBD1 covers 7 bases. CDR1 MNHEY and CDR2 SVGAGI come from the germline V gene. The junction had 11 bases not matched to a gene; V was cut back by 3 bases and J by 7 bases. The CDR3 spans 16 residues. In nucleotides, the CDR3 is TGTGCCAGCAGTTATGGAGGGGGCGGCAAGGGTGAAAAACTGTTTTTT. Its protein is CASSYGGGGKGEKLFF.

The chain carries TRBV30 and TRBJ1-1; D might be TRBD1 (5 bases). The CDR3 is 15 residues long. V lost 0 bases, J lost 0 bases, and 11 bases lay in between. Germline V gene sequence: CDR1 GTSNPN, CDR2 SVGIG (reference sequence). The CDR3 here is CAWSVPDSLNTEAFF. The CDR3 DNA reads TGTGCCTGGAGTGTACCTGACAGCTTGAACACTGAAGCTTTCTTT.

The chain combines TRBV7-3 with TRBJ2-2; D might be TRBD1 (5 bases). The CDR3 covers 13 residues. V shed 3 bases and J shed 8 bases, with 10 bases lying between them. Looked up from germline, CDR1 is SGHTA and CDR2 is FQGTGA. Here the CDR3 reads CASSFRREGELFF. CDR3 DNA sequence: TGTGCCAGCAGCTTTCGCAGGGAAGGGGAGCTGTTTTTT.

The rearrangement uses TRBV9 and TRBJ2-5; 14 positions match TRBD2. This CDR3 spans 16 amino acids. The V segment lost 0 bases and the J segment 5 bases; nucleotides outside the gene matches: 3. Germline V gene data show CDR1 as SGDLS and CDR2 as YYNGEE. The CDR3 nucleotides are TGTGCCAGCAGCGTAGCGACTAGCGGGGGGGCGGAGACCCAGTACTTC. Residues: CASSVATSGGAETQYF.